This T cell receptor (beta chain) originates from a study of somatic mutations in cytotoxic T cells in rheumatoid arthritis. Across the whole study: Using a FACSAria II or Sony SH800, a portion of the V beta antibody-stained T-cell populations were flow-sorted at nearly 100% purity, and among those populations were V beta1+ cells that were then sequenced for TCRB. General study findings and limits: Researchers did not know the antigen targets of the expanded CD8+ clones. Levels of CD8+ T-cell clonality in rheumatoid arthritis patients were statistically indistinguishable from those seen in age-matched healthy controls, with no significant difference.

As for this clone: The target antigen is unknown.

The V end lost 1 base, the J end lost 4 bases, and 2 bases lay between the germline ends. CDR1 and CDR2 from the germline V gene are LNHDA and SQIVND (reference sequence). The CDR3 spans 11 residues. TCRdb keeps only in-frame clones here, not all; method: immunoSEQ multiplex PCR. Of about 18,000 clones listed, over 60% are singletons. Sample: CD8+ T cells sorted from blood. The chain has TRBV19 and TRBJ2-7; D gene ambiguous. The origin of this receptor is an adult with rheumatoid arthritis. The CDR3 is CASSIGYEQYF. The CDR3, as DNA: TGTGCCAGTAGTATAGGGTACGAGCAGTACTTC. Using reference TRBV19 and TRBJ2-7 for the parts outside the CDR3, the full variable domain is DGGITQSPKYLFRKEGQNVTLSCEQNLNHDAMYWYRQDPGQGLRLIYYSQIVNDFQKGDIAEGYSVSREKKESFPLTVTSAQKNPTAFYLCASSIGYEQYFGPGTRLTVT.